The present T cell receptor (beta chain) was sequenced within a study of blood T cell repertoires in COVID-19. Study overall: Italy, Spain and the United States were the sources of the convalescent and acute COVID-19 samples.

The CDR3 length is 14 residues. Per the germline V gene, CDR1 is KGHDR and CDR2 is SFDVKD. Losses at the gene ends were 4 bases for V and 3 bases for J; bases not matched to a gene: 1. Clones were sequenced by immunoSEQ multiplex PCR, and TCRdb holds only the in-frame ones, with some missing. Of 95,000 to 150,000 clones listed, around four fifths are singletons. The chain has TRBV24-1 and TRBJ2-7, with TRBD2 identical over 11 bases. The sample consisted of peripheral blood. This TCR came from a man in his fifties or sixties with active or convalescent COVID-19. The CDR3 DNA reads as TGTGCCACCAGTGAAGGGACTAGCGGCTACGAGCAGTACTTC. The encoded protein is CATSEGTSGYEQYF.